Listed below are T cell receptor beta chains from one sample, sequenced in a study of blood T cells in healthy people across ages. One entry per CDR3 protein results from TCRdb running MiXCR on the 5' RACE reads. The table lists 1.5 million to 2 million distinct CDR3 sequences, 28% of them singletons, with 7.7% in the top ten. Sequencing was performed on blood. These receptors all stem from a woman younger than 45 in good health. Both conserved end residues are part of each CDR3. D genes are given only for firm matches.

cdr3_length	j_call	d_call	v_call	cdr3_aa
16	TRBJ2-7	NA	TRBV28	CASSLPGGTGAYEQYF
17	TRBJ1-4	NA	TRBV7-2	CASSLQIRGASNEKLFF
17	TRBJ2-4	NA	TRBV10-3	CAISDIGARGTYNEQYF
16	TRBJ2-7	TRBD2	TRBV5-1	CASRATSGGPSYEQYF
16	TRBJ2-1	TRBD2	TRBV20-1	CSARYFPSGSYNEQFF
14	TRBJ2-7	NA	TRBV5-1	CASLDVGGAYEQYF
16	TRBJ2-1	NA	TRBV5-1	CASSLEGRGASYEQFF
14	TRBJ2-4	TRBD1	TRBV5-4	CASSTGTGKNIQYF
14	TRBJ2-3	NA	TRBV9	CASRAAVSTDTQYF
15	TRBJ2-7	NA	TRBV4-1	CASSQDPGYGHEQYF
14	TRBJ1-1	TRBD1	TRBV9	CASSVQDRGFQAFF
16	TRBJ2-7	TRBD2	TRBV20-1	CSASSSGSLTSNEQYF
15	TRBJ2-1	TRBD2	TRBV7-2	CASCLTSGNYDEQFF
13	TRBJ2-1	TRBD1	TRBV5-6	CASNPDRADEQFF
15	TRBJ2-1	TRBD1	TRBV5-1	CASSFTGGYYNEQFF
15	TRBJ2-6	NA	TRBV29-1	CSARAGGTGANVLTF
13	NA	NA	TRBV6-5	CASSFSGSYEQFF
14	TRBJ1-4	TRBD1	TRBV28	CANSVTRGREKLFF
16	TRBJ2-3	TRBD2	TRBV10-1	CASSAARTSGKDTQYF
15	TRBJ1-3	TRBD1	TRBV12-3/TRBV12-4	CASSLQGLPGNTIYF
14	TRBJ2-7	NA	TRBV20-1	CSASKTEGAYEQYF
14	TRBJ2-1	NA	TRBV29-1	CSVVPPGSYNEQFF
14	TRBJ2-7	NA	TRBV9	CASSKGLDRYEQYF
15	TRBJ1-1	NA	TRBV7-9	CASSIRDGGNTEAFF
15	TRBJ2-1	TRBD1	TRBV12-3/TRBV12-4	CASSEGTGHYNEQFF
14	TRBJ1-4	NA	TRBV4-1	CASSQLPINEKLFF
15	TRBJ2-6	NA	TRBV7-3	CASSVADSGANVLTF
17	TRBJ2-5	NA	TRBV4-3	CASSQDTRQGSQETQYF
18	NA	TRBD1	TRBV3-1	CASSLNAGGKGRTGEQYF
13	TRBJ2-3	TRBD2	TRBV20-1	CSYPSGITDTQYF
16	TRBJ2-5	NA	TRBV9	CASSVLGEGGQETQYF
13	TRBJ1-5	NA	TRBV6-5	CATGVGSNQPQHF
14	TRBJ2-1	NA	TRBV15	CATSSYRGGNEQFF
15	TRBJ2-3	NA	TRBV7-2	CASSLGAIRTDTQYF
15	TRBJ2-1	TRBD2	TRBV3-1	CASSQGGGSPDEQFF
15	TRBJ2-7	NA	TRBV6-1	CASSQGGSRPYEQYF
15	TRBJ2-5	NA	TRBV18	CASSPTEGMRETQYF
17	TRBJ2-7	TRBD2	TRBV5-6	CASSSSGLAGGAYEQYF
12	TRBJ2-7	NA	TRBV20-1	CSASSPTGEQYF
17	TRBJ2-1	NA	TRBV9	CASSVEGATYSYNEQFF
14	TRBJ1-2	NA	TRBV20-1	CSARLRRGPRGCTF
13	TRBJ1-4	NA	TRBV12-3/TRBV12-4	CASSAGSGEKLFF
13	TRBJ1-4	NA	TRBV28	CASSTAYREKLFF
11	TRBJ2-5	TRBD2	TRBV10-3	CACGGGETQYF
15	TRBJ2-1	NA	TRBV4-1	CASSQILSSYNEQFF
13	TRBJ1-5	NA	TRBV12-3/TRBV12-4	CASSFDVSQPQHF
11	TRBJ1-2	NA	TRBV20-1	CSSPGPTGYTF
14	TRBJ2-7	TRBD1	TRBV12-3/TRBV12-4	CASSPPGQPYEQYF